The 6 T cell receptor beta chains reported below all come from one sample, sequenced in a study of cytomegalovirus exposure and HLA in healthy donors (dated by TCRdb to about 2017). Libraries were constructed by the immunoSEQ multiplex PCR assay. The multiplex PCR relied on a mix of 60 forward primers for TCR Vbeta segments and 13 reverse primers for TCR Jbeta segments. TCRdb mirrors the immuneACCESS table, restricted to in-frame sequences. Some clones are absent from its copies; in checked studies, under half trace to an unresolved V gene, and the reason for the others is unknown. Across this sample there are 100,000 to 120,000 clones, with approximately 81% seen only once. Of the sample, approximately 1.2% is held by the ten largest clones. Sequencing was performed on PBMCs. The receptors originated from a young man in good health and CMV-seronegative.

The V gene is TRBV7-9, the J gene TRBJ1-1; the match to TRBD1 covers 9 bases. V was clipped by 2 bases and J by 5 bases; unmatched bases: 6. The CDR3 loop spans 15 amino acids. In germline, CDR1 is SEHNR, CDR2 FQNEAQ (reference sequence). CDR3 in DNA: TGTGCCAGCAGCTTATATAGGGACAGGGAAACTGAAGCTTTCTTT. Its translation: CASSLYRDRETEAFF.

This rearrangement joins TRBV6-5 to TRBJ2-3; D may be TRBD2 (6 bases). Germline V gives CDR1 MNHEY, CDR2 SVGAGI. The CDR3 is made up of 15 amino acids. V lost 5 bases and J lost 0, with 12 bases in between. The CDR3 DNA is TGTGCCAGCAGTCAATCCGGGACTAGCACAGATACGCAGTATTTT. It is translated as CASSQSGTSTDTQYF.

The chain has TRBV6-1 and TRBJ1-3, with D maybe TRBD1 (5 bases). This CDR3 region has 15 residues. Trimming removed 6 bases from V and 1 base from J, with 13 bases in between. CDR1 and CDR2 from the germline V gene are MNHNS and SASEGT. CDR3 region: CASRPVGGSGNTIYF. CDR3 coding DNA: TGTGCCAGCAGGCCAGTCGGGGGGTCTGGAAACACCATATATTTT.

This clone was picked up one time. This chain uses TRBV27 with TRBJ2-1; TRBD2 agrees at 12 bases. Germline trimming cut 5 bases from V and 4 bases from J; bases unmatched to any gene: 9. The CDR3 runs 17 residues. The germline V gene has CDR1 MNHEY and CDR2 SMNVEV (reference sequence). The CDR3 coding sequence is TGTGCCAGCAGTATGGGACTAGCGGGCTTCACTTACAATGAGCAGTTCTTC. Translated: CASSMGLAGFTYNEQFF.

The genes are TRBV7-2 and TRBJ2-3, with D maybe TRBD2 (6 bases). Per germline, CDR1 SGHTA and CDR2 FQGNSA. Deletions cut 5 bases from V and 0 bases from J, with 15 bases between. CDR3 length: 16 residues. CDR3 region: CASSLWRGSSTDTQYF. The CDR3 coding sequence is TGTGCCAGCAGCCTGTGGCGGGGCTCTAGCACAGATACGCAGTATTTT.

This clone was picked up one time. This chain links TRBV15 with TRBJ1-2, with TRBD1 matching over 10 bases. The CDR3 is made up of 15 amino acids. With 5 bases clipped from V and 5 bases from J, the junction kept 8 bases outside the gene matches. Germline lookup yields CDR1 LNHNV and CDR2 YYDKDF (reference sequence). CDR3 sequence (DNA): TGTGCCACCAGCGTCACCGGGACAGGGGTTTATGGCTACACCTTC. Protein product: CATSVTGTGVYGYTF.